The 4 T cell receptor beta chains given below trace back to one sample, sequenced in a study of PD-L1 blockade in urothelial cancer. Here immunoSEQ multiplex PCR was the method, and the copy in TCRdb shows in-frame clones only, minus some. The sample carries tens of thousands of clones, approximately 86% recorded once. The sample was PBMCs, taken around atezolizumab (anti-PD-L1) treatment. These receptor sequences come from a woman between 65 and 79 years old with urothelial cancer.

This chain joins TRBV5-6 and TRBJ2-2; TRBD1 agrees at 7 bases. V lost 4 bases and J lost 2; bases outside the gene matches: 5. The V gene's germline CDR1 is SGHDT and CDR2 YYEEEE. The CDR3 loop spans 15 amino acids. The CDR3 nucleotides are TGTGCCAGCAGCGGGACAGACCCTAACACCGGGGAGCTGTTTTTT. Amino acid sequence: CASSGTDPNTGELFF. Drawing the rest from reference TRBV5-6 and TRBJ2-2, the complete variable domain is DAGVTQSPTHLIKTRGQQVTLRCSPKSGHDTVSWYQQALGQGPQFIFQYYEEEERQRGNFPDRFSGHQFPNYSSELNVNALLLGDSALYLCASSGTDPNTGELFFGEGSRLTVL.

The chain couples TRBV9 to TRBJ2-6; 9 positions agree with TRBD1. This CDR3 is 18 amino acids long. CDR1 and CDR2 (germline): SGDLS, YYNGEE. V trimming: 4 bases; J trimming: 0 bases; junction bases outside the gene matches: 8. The CDR3 sequence: CASSPWDRDYSGANVLTF. CDR3 coding DNA: TGTGCCAGCAGCCCATGGGACAGGGATTACTCTGGGGCCAACGTCCTGACTTTC.

The chain joins TRBV5-1 to TRBJ2-4; 7 nucleotides align to TRBD2. Per the germline V gene, CDR1 is SGHRS and CDR2 is YFSETQ. The V gene end was trimmed by 0 bases and the J gene end by 0 bases; junction bases not matched to a gene: 9. The CDR3 extends over 18 amino acids. The DNA for the CDR3 is TGCGCCAGCAGCTTGGTGGCTAGCGGATACCTAGCCAAAAACATTCAGTACTTC. It codes for CASSLVASGYLAKNIQYF.

The chain has TRBV9 and TRBJ2-3; 8 bases match TRBD2. Germline loops: CDR1 SGDLS, CDR2 YYNGEE. After removal of 4 bases from V and 3 bases from J, the junction contained 16 bases not matched to a gene. CDR3 size: 18 residues. CDR3 DNA sequence: TGTGCCAGCAGCACAATGAGGGGCGTGGTAGCGGGGACAGATACGCAGTATTTT. It encodes CASSTMRGVVAGTDTQYF.